The present TCR beta chain was sequenced within a study of shared clonotypes between healthy human individuals. Study-wide points: Naive subsets typically showed greater estimated richness than memory subsets. It was expected that sequencing depth would affect clonotype sharing among donors.

The donors were all Caucasian adults (living in Nashville, Tennessee). Concerning this clone: What it recognizes is unknown.

Germline V gene sequence: CDR1 LNHDA, CDR2 SQIVND (reference sequence). After removal of 7 bases from V and 5 bases from J, the junction contained 2 bases not matched to a gene. The CDR3 is 13 residues long. At a deep level, the assay was run. Repertoires were generated with immunoSEQ multiplex PCR, while TCRdb's copy carries only in-frame clones and drops some. The sample yields under 2,500,000 clones, approximately 95% seen once. The chain joins TRBV19 to TRBJ1-5, with 10 bases that match TRBD1. This TCR was recovered from a young man in good health. What was sequenced was naive CD4+ T cells sorted from blood. The subset was: CD45RA+ positively selected. The CDR3 DNA sequence: TGTGCCAGTACCGGACAGGGGGATCAGCCCCAGCATTTT. This gives the protein CASTGQGDQPQHF.